The T cell receptor (beta chain) under discussion was sequenced for a study of T cell repertoires in cytomegalovirus infection. The overall study: The authors used CMV epitopes that were HLA-C-restricted (recently identified) and HLA-B-restricted (well studied). In public TCR beta signatures, there were indications of both CMV infection and matching HLA type.

Details on this clonotype: Its antigen is unidentified.

TCRdb reprocessed the reads with MiXCR, giving one entry per CDR3 protein. The sample carries 900,000 to 950,000 distinct CDR3 sequences, about 33% recorded once. Study-wide results and limits: HLA-C-restricted CMV-specific TCR beta clonotypes were dominant in the ex vivo response. Pooled public TCR beta family frequency picked out CMV carriers with the relevant HLA.

V shed 3 bases and J shed 5 bases, with 20 bases lying between them. The CDR3 length is 17 residues. Germline CDR1 is SGDLS and CDR2 is YYNGEE. The receptor comes from a human donor in good health (CMV status not recorded). Some clones in this sample may be carry-over from other donors' samples. The sequenced sample was cultured CD8+ T cells from PBMCs, obtained from culture after CMV antigen stimulation. The chain links TRBV9 to TRBJ2-2, with a weak D call TRBD2 (6 bases). CDR3 nucleotides: TGTGCCAGCAGCGATTCCGGGCGGGGTGGATTTACCGGGGAGCTGTTTTTT. The encoded protein is CASSDSGRGGFTGELFF.